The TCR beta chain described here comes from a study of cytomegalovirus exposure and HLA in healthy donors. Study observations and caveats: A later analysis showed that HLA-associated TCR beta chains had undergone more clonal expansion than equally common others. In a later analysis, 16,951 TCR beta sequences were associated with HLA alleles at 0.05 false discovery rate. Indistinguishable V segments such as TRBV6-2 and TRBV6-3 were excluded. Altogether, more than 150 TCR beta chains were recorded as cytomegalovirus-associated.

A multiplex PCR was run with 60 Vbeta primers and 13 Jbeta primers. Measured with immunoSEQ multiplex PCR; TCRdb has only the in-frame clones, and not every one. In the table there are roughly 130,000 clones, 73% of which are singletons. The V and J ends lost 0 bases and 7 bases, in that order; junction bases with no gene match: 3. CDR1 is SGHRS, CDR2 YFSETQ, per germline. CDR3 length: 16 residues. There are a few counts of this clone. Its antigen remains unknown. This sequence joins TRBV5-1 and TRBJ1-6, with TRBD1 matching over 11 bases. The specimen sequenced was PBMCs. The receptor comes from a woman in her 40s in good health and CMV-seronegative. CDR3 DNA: TGCGCCAGCAGCTTGGCCGGGACAGGGGGGAATTCACCCCTCCACTTT. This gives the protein CASSLAGTGGNSPLHF.